Presented here are 22 T cell receptor beta chains from one specimen sequenced in a study of T cells in Graves' hyperthyroidism and ophthalmopathy. RNA transcripts were the template for amplifying TCR beta CDR3 regions. When the TCR CDR3 underwent first-round RT-PCR, the HTBI primer set was used. TCRdb redid the calling of the multiplex PCR reads with MiXCR, one entry per CDR3 protein. The sample shows fewer than 850,000 distinct CDR3 sequences, around 16% of them seen only once. Sequencing was carried out using blood. The receptors stem from a man aged 50 to 60 with Graves' hyperthyroidism.

This clonotype was counted many times. The chain recombines TRBV12-3 or TRBV12-4 with TRBJ2-3, with D hard to call. This CDR3 region has 11 residues. The V gene lost 2 bases and the J gene lost 5 bases, with 2 bases spanning the gap. In nucleotides, the CDR3 is TGTGCCAGCAGTTTAATAGATACGCAGTATTTT. Translating it yields CASSLIDTQYF.

The table lists this clonotype with a few counts. This chain links TRBV30 with TRBJ2-6, with 9 positions matching TRBD1. Germline trimming cut 2 bases from V and 4 bases from J; bases unmatched to any gene: 9. The CDR3 is 17 residues long. Germline lookup yields CDR1 GTSNPN and CDR2 SVGIG (reference sequence). The CDR3 is CAWSTGQGSYGANVLTF. The CDR3 coding sequence is TGTGCCTGGAGTACCGGACAGGGGAGTTACGGGGCCAACGTCCTGACTTTC.

This clonotype came up once. A much more abundant neighbour one base away suggests this may be a read error. This sequence joins TRBV13 and TRBJ2-3; TRBD2 is a possible D gene (9 bases). This CDR3 region has 17 residues. V dropped 5 bases and J dropped 4 bases, with 22 bases sitting between them. Germline CDR1 PRHDT, CDR2 FYEKMQ (reference sequence). The CDR3: CASSPQGASGIADTQYF. CDR3 nucleotide sequence: TGTGCCAGCAGCCCCCAGGGGGCTAGCGGGATAGCAGATACGCAGTATTTT.

In this sample, this clonotype turned up once. A single base separates this from a much larger clone, so it may be a read error. The chain combines TRBV12-3 or TRBV12-4 with TRBJ2-5; 12 bases line up with TRBD2. The CDR3 runs 15 residues. The ends lost 4 bases at V and 3 bases at J; junction bases unmatched: 3. The DNA of the CDR3 is TGTGCCAGCAGTTCTAGCGGGAGGGGGAAAGAGACCCAGTACTTC. Translating it yields CASSSSGRGKETQYF.

The chain joins TRBV7-4 to TRBJ1-5; a possible D gene is TRBD1 (5 bases). The CDR3 consists of 16 residues. Per germline, CDR1 SGHVT and CDR2 SQSDAQ. V gave up 1 base and J gave up 0 bases, with 10 bases separating them. The CDR3 DNA sequence: TGTGCCAGCAGCTTAGGACAGTTATATAGCAATCAGCCCCAGCATTTT. Amino acid sequence: CASSLGQLYSNQPQHF.

This clonotype has ten or more counts. The chain combines TRBV18 with TRBJ2-1, with D possibly TRBD1 on 6 matching bases. Germline lookup yields CDR1 KGHSH and CDR2 LQKENI. V lost 2 bases, J lost 5 bases, and 7 bases lay in between. CDR3 length: 13 residues. CDR3 coding DNA: TGTGCCAGCTCACCAGGACAGCACAATGAGCAGTTCTTC. This gives the protein CASSPGQHNEQFF.

In this sample, this clonotype turned up many times. This chain connects TRBV11-2 to TRBJ1-4; D is unresolved. Per the germline V gene, CDR1 is SGHAT and CDR2 is FQNNGV. The CDR3 contains 13 residues. The germline V and J ends were trimmed by 4 bases and 2 bases, with 5 bases remaining between them. CDR3 amino acids: CASSYPTNEKLFF. DNA for the CDR3: TGTGCCAGCAGCTATCCTACTAATGAAAAACTGTTTTTT.

This clonotype came up a few times. This chain joins TRBV19 and TRBJ2-7, with 9 bases aligning to TRBD1. Germline V CDR1 and CDR2: LNHDA, SQIVND (reference sequence). The trim removed 8 bases at V and 5 bases at J, leaving 16 bases unmatched. This CDR3 spans 16 amino acids. The CDR3 reads CASVAPYRDREDEQYF. The CDR3 region has the DNA TGTGCCAGTGTTGCGCCTTACCGGGACAGGGAGGACGAGCAGTACTTC.

The V gene is TRBV10-3, the J gene TRBJ2-5; 10 positions agree with TRBD1. The CDR3 extends over 14 amino acids. Trimming removed 4 bases from V and 4 bases from J; junction bases left unmatched: 3. In germline, CDR1 is ENHRY, CDR2 SYGVKD. The DNA of the CDR3 is TGTGCCATCAGTGGACAGGGGGCACGAGAGACCCAGTACTTC. It translates to CAISGQGARETQYF.

The genes are TRBV29-1 and TRBJ2-5; 7 bases align to TRBD2. The V gene end was trimmed by 7 bases and the J gene end by 2 bases; junction bases not matched to a gene: 10. CDR1 is SQVTM and CDR2 is ANQGSEA in the germline V gene. This CDR3 is 14 amino acids long. The CDR3, as DNA: TGCAGCGGTAGTTTGGCCGGGGGGCAAGAGACCCAGTACTTC. Translating gives CSGSLAGGQETQYF.

In this sample, this clonotype turned up a few times. The CDR3 protein is CASSQDFRTGATGELFF. The CDR3 DNA sequence: TGCGCCAGCAGCCAAGATTTCCGGACAGGGGCCACCGGGGAGCTGTTTTTT. This chain links TRBV4-3 with TRBJ2-2, with 9 bases matching TRBD1. The CDR3 length is 17 residues. After removal of 0 bases from V and 4 bases from J, the junction contained 6 bases not matched to a gene. CDR1 LGHNA and CDR2 YSLEER come from the germline V gene.

This clonotype was recorded a few times. V and J are TRBV4-1 and TRBJ2-3; D perhaps matches TRBD1 (5 bases). The V end was cut by 0 bases, the J end by 4 bases, with 14 bases between. CDR3 length equals 16 residues. Germline V gives CDR1 MGHRA, CDR2 YSYEKL. The CDR3 DNA sequence: TGCGCCAGCAGCCAAGATCGGTCAGGGTGGGCAGATACGCAGTATTTT. Translated: CASSQDRSGWADTQYF.

In its sample, this clonotype was seen many times. For the CDR3, the DNA is TGTGCCAGCAGTTTAGCCGGGACTACGAGAGAGACCCAGTACTTC. This codes for CASSLAGTTRETQYF. The V and J genes are TRBV12-3 or TRBV12-4 and TRBJ2-5; 7 bases agree with TRBD2. There are 15 residues in the CDR3. Unmatched junction bases numbered 5, after V lost 0 bases and J lost 4 bases.

J is TRBJ2-3 and V is TRBV9, with 8 bases matching TRBD2. From germline, CDR1 is SGDLS and CDR2 YYNGEE. The trim removed 4 bases at V and 4 bases at J, leaving 8 bases unmatched. The CDR3 spans 15 residues. CDR3 region: CASSISGTEADTQYF. Here the CDR3 DNA reads TGTGCCAGCAGCATTAGCGGGACGGAAGCAGATACGCAGTATTTT.

Concerning this clonotype itself: A much larger clone lies one base from this, so it may be a read error. This rearrangement joins TRBV27 to TRBJ2-1; TRBD2 matches 9 bases. This CDR3 is 16 amino acids long. The germline gives CDR1 MNHEY, CDR2 SMNVEV (reference sequence). DNA of the CDR3: TGTGACAGCACCGCTGTAGCGGGAGTAAGATACAATGAGCAGTTCTTC. It encodes CDSTAVAGVRYNEQFF.

Only a few counts were recorded for this clonotype. The chain recombines TRBV19 with TRBJ1-5; D might be TRBD1 (6 bases). The CDR3 has 15 residues. With 7 bases removed from V and 1 base from J, the gap between germline ends came to 14 bases. Germline CDR1 reads LNHDA; CDR2 reads SQIVND (reference sequence). The CDR3 spells CASTPFDRSNQPQHF. In DNA form, the CDR3 reads TGTGCCAGTACCCCATTTGACAGGAGCAATCAGCCCCAGCATTTT.

The sample holds a few counts of this clonotype. This rearrangement joins TRBV20-1 to TRBJ1-5; D possibly corresponds to TRBD1 (5 bases). Germline V lookup: CDR1 DFQATT, CDR2 SNEGSKA (reference sequence). Trimming took 1 base from V and 3 from J, leaving 10 bases between them. The CDR3 covers 14 residues. The CDR3 loop is CSARAGGTNQPQHF. The CDR3 region has the DNA TGCAGTGCTAGAGCGGGGGGGACCAATCAGCCCCAGCATTTT.

The chain links TRBV29-1 to TRBJ1-4; 12 bases map to TRBD1. CDR3 length equals 14 residues. The V segment lost 6 bases and the J segment 4 bases; nucleotides outside the gene matches: 3. Germline CDR1 reads SQVTM; CDR2 reads ANQGSEA. Here the CDR3 reads CSVGDRGLNEKLFF. Here the CDR3 DNA reads TGCAGCGTGGGGGACAGGGGGCTTAATGAAAAACTGTTTTTT.

The chain is built from TRBV5-1 and TRBJ2-3, with 8 positions matching TRBD2. V was pared by 3 bases and J by 6 bases, with 12 bases of the junction left unmatched. Germline V gene sequence: CDR1 SGHRS, CDR2 YFSETQ. The CDR3 runs to 16 residues. CDR3 nucleotide sequence: TGCGCCAGCAGCTCTCAGCCCCGGGGGGGCAGGGATACGCAGTATTTT. Its protein product is CASSSQPRGGRDTQYF.

This clonotype has a count of ten or more. Sequence at one end of the junction differs from germline and may be a read error. The chain uses TRBV7-9 and TRBJ2-2; D possibly corresponds to TRBD2 (5 bases). Germline-derived CDR1 and CDR2 are SEHNR and FQNEAQ (reference sequence). CDR3 length: 13 amino acids. The CDR3 DNA reads TGTGCCAGCAGCTTAGGATCGGTCGGGGAACTGTTTTTT. It specifies CASSLGSVGELFF.

The V and J genes are TRBV18 and TRBJ2-6; D is unresolved. V was cut by 3 bases and J by 2 bases, with 8 bases left in between. Germline V CDR1 and CDR2: KGHSH, LQKENI. The CDR3 loop spans 15 amino acids. CDR3 bases: TGTGCCAGCTCACCGTATAGTACTGGGGCCAACGTCCTGACTTTC. Translating gives CASSPYSTGANVLTF.

This clonotype turned up a few times. The chain employs TRBV28 and TRBJ2-1; TRBD2 matches 16 bases. Germline assignment: CDR1 MDHEN and CDR2 SYDVKM. V gave up 5 bases and J gave up 2 bases; unmatched junction bases: 6. The CDR3 totals 18 residues. This CDR3 reads CASSPGLAGGPTYNEQFF. For the CDR3, the DNA is TGTGCCAGCAGTCCGGGACTAGCGGGAGGGCCTACCTACAATGAGCAGTTCTTC. Looking up the rest from reference TRBV28 and TRBJ2-1 gives the full variable domain: DVKVTQSSRYLVKRTGEKVFLECVQDMDHENMFWYRQDPGLGLRLIYFSYDVKMKEKGDIPEGYSVSREKKERFSLILESASTNQTSMYLCASSPGLAGGPTYNEQFFGPGTRLTVL.